This T cell receptor (beta chain) was captured in a study of blood T cells in healthy people across ages. Findings of the study overall: Nothing was known about donor CMV status, and this possibly confounded expanded clonotype changes. The recorded TCR beta diversity per million T cells decreased in a roughly linear manner with age.

For this clonotype: Its antigen is still unknown.

A sample-barcoded 5' primer and a J-beta primer mix were used in a second PCR of roughly 6 to 11 cycles. TCRdb passed the 5' RACE reads through MiXCR, listing each CDR3 protein once. The table has 1.5 million to 1.9 million distinct CDR3 sequences, 42% seen once. V lost 2 bases to trimming and J lost 10 bases, with 16 bases between them. The CDR3 is 14 residues long. Germline CDR1 SGHKS, CDR2 YYEKEE (reference sequence). This clonotype was obtained from a woman aged 18-29 years in good health. The chain couples TRBV5-5 to TRBJ2-1; the D gene is possibly TRBD1 (6 bases). The sequencing sample was made of blood. CDR3 loop: CASSFPGQSYEQFF. The CDR3 DNA follows: TGTGCCAGCAGCTTTCCAGGACAGTCCTACGAGCAGTTCTTC.